The clone carrying this T cell receptor beta chain appeared a few times. What it recognizes is unknown. This record belongs to a study of siplizumab effects on memory and regulatory T cells. It was about 10^5 TCR templates that were assayed per sample. Using immunoSEQ multiplex PCR, the repertoire was profiled, and TCRdb retains in-frame clones only, with some absent. Among about 120,000 clones, 92% were seen once, and the ten largest hold approximately 1.2%. With 5 bases clipped from V and 6 bases from J, the junction kept 6 bases outside the gene matches. Germline V lookup: CDR1 MNHNS, CDR2 SASEGT. The CDR3 has 13 amino acids. Findings and limits, study-wide: A naive or memory phenotype could not be assigned to roughly 80-97% of the proliferating CD4+ or CD8+ clones. Memory cells that were CD4+ and unstimulated gave rise to alloreactive sequences, which siplizumab significantly reduced. Mapping to unstimulated subsets was achieved for only a minor fraction of alloreactive clones.

Sequenced: CD4+ T cells sorted from blood. This clonotype originated in a human donor in good health. This sequence joins TRBV6-1 and TRBJ1-1, with 7 positions matching TRBD1. The CDR3 nucleotides read TGTGCCAGCAGTAGACAGGGAGACGCTGAAGCTTTCTTT. Protein product: CASSRQGDAEAFF.